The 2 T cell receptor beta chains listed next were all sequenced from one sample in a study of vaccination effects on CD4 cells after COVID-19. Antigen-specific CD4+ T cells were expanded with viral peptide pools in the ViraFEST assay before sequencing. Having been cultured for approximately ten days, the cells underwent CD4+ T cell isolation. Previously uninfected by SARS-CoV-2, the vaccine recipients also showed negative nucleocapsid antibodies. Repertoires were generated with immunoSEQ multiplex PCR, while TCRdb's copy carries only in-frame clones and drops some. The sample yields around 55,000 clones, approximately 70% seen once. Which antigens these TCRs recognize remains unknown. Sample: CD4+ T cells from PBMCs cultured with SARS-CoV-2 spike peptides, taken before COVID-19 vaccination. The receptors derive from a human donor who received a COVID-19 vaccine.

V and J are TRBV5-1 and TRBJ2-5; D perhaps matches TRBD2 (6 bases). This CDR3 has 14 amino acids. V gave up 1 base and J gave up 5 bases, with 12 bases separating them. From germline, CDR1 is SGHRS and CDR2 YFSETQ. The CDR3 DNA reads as TGCGCCAGCAGCTTGTTGGAGACTAGGGAGACCCAGTACTTC. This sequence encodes CASSLLETRETQYF.

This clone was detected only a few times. The CDR3 DNA follows: TGTGCCAGCAGCGTAGAAGTCGGGGAGCTGTTTTTT. This encodes CASSVEVGELFF. This sequence joins TRBV9 and TRBJ2-2; D ambiguous. This CDR3 is 12 amino acids long. V was trimmed by 0 bases and J by 7 bases, leaving 4 bases between them. Germline V gene data show CDR1 as SGDLS and CDR2 as YYNGEE.